Below, one T cell receptor (beta chain) is given with its context. The CDR3 is cut off 3 residues early in the read; its end comes from the germline J gene. Average input was approximately 1,200 ng genomic DNA for immunoSEQ TCR beta CDR3 amplification. TCRdb keeps only in-frame clones here, not all; method: immunoSEQ multiplex PCR. The listing contains approximately 30,000 clones. CDR1 and CDR2 (germline): SEHNR, FQNEAQ (reference sequence). The CDR3 covers 15 residues. The V gene lost 5 bases and the J gene lost 1 base, with 15 bases spanning the gap. All donors had a single incident cervical HPV16 infection, not prevalent. The data originate from a study of T cells in women clearing cervical HPV infection. Study as a whole: Controls' single incident HPV16 infection cleared within 12 months without precancer. Only a few women had HLA typing results available.

The sample taken for sequencing was blood buffy coat. This receptor was obtained from a woman between 18 and 70 years old with a cervical HPV16 infection that either progressed to CIN3+ or cleared (not recorded which). The V gene is TRBV7-9, the J gene TRBJ2-7; TRBD1 is a possible D gene (6 bases). The chain's CDR3 is CASSPTGLRSYEQYF. The CDR3 DNA, read in part, is TGTGCCAGCAGCCCAACAGGGTTGAGATCCTACGAG.